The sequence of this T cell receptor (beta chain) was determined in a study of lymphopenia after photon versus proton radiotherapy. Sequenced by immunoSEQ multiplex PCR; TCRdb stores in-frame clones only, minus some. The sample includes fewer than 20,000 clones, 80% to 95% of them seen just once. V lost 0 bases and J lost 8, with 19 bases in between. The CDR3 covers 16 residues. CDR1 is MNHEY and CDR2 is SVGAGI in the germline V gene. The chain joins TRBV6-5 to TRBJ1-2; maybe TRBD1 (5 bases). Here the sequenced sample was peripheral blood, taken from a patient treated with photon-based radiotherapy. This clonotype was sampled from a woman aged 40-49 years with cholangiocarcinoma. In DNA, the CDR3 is TGTGCCAGCAGTTACTCTAATCAGGGTTCCTCGACCGGCTACACCTTC. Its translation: CASSYSNQGSSTGYTF.